This TCR beta chain came from a study of long-term antiretroviral therapy in people with HIV. The CDR3 length is 16 residues. Between the trimmed V and J ends, which lost 4 bases and 1 base, there was a span of 13 bases. CDR1 and CDR2 (germline): MGHRA, YSYEKL. Researchers ran immunoSEQ v3.0 at survey level. Repertoires were generated with immunoSEQ multiplex PCR, while TCRdb's copy carries only in-frame clones and drops some. The table has under 45,000 clones, more than 75% seen once. The specimen comprised unsorted PBMCs, sampled approximately 2.9 years before starting antiretroviral therapy. This clonotype was obtained from a woman aged 30 to 39 with HIV. This chain joins TRBV4-1 and TRBJ2-2; no definite D call. CDR3 sequence: CASSPREAGNTGELFF. The DNA of the CDR3 is TGCGCCAGCAGCCCGCGCGAGGCTGGGAACACCGGGGAGCTGTTTTTT.